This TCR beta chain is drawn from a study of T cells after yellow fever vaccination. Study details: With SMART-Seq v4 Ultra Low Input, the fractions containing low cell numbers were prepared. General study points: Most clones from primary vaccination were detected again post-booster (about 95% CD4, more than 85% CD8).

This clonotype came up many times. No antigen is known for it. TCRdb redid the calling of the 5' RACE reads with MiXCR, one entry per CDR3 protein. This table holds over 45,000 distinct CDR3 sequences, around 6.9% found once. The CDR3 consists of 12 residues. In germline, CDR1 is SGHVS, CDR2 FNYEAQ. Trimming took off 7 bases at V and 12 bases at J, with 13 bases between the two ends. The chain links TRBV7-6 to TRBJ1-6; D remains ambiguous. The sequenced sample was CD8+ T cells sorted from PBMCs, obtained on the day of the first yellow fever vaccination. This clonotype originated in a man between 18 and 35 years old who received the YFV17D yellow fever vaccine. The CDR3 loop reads CASNSGSGPLHF. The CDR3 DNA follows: TGTGCCAGCAACTCCGGCTCGGGACCCCTCCACTTT.